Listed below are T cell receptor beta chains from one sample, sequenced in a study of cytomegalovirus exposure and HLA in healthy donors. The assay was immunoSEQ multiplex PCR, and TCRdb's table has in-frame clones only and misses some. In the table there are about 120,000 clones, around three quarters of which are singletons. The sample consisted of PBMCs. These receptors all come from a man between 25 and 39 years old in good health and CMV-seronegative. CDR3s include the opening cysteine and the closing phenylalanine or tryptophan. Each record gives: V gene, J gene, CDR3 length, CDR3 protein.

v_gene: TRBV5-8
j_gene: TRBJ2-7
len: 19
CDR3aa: CASSLSPSGRARSSYEQYF

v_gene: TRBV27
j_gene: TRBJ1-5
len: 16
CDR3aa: CASRATYRAHNQPQHF

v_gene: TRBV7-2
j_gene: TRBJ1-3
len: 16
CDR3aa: CASSLSRQGAGNTIYF

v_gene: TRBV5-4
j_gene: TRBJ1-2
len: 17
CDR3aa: CASSPGTGGSPNYGYTF

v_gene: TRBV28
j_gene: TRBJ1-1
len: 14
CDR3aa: CASSEGVPNTEAFF

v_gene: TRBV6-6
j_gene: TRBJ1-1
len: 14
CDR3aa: CASSYGPLNTEAFF

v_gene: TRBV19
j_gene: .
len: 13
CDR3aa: CASKTGDTYEQYF

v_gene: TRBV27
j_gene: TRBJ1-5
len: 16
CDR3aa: CASSSLGGRSNQPQHF

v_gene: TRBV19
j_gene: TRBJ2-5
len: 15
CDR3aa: CASSIVVAGGETQYF

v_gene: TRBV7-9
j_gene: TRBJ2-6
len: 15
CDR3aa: CASSDTGSGANVLTF

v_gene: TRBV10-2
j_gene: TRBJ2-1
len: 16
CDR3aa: CASSIRSGSSYNEQFF

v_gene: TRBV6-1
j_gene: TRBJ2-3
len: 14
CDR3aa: CASTDRGFTDTQYF

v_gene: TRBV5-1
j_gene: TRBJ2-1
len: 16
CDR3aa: CASSLAWTGVVNEQFF

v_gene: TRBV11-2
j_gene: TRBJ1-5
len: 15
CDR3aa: CASSLNDRVHQPQHF

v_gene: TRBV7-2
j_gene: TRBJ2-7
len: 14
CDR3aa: CASSSLAGPYEQYF

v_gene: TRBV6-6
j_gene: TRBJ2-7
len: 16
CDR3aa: CASSYTDTLSSYEQYF

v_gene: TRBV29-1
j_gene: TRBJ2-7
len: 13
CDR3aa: CSVVDRGPREQYF

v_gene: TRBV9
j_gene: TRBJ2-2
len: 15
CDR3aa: CASSVVRGGTGELFF

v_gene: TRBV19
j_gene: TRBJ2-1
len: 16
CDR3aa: CASSMGLDPASNEQFF

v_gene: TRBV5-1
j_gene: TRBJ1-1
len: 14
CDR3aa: CASRQVQGGTEAFF

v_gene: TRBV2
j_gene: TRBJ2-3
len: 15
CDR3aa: CASSARDRGTDTQYF

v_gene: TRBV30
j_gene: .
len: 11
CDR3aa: CAWSRGSEQYF

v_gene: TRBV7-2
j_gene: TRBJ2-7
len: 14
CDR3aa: CASSLAGSSYEQYF

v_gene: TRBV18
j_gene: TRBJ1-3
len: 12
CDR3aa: CASSSYLDTIYF

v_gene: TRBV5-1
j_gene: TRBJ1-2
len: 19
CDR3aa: CASRGTTAFTPRTVYGYTF